Listed below are T cell receptor beta chains from one sample, sequenced in a study of blood T cells in healthy people across ages. TCRdb fed the 5' RACE reads into MiXCR, producing one record per CDR3 protein. Of about a million distinct CDR3 sequences detected, roughly 51% appear once; the ten largest clones hold around 21%. The material sequenced was blood. These receptors all stem from a woman in her sixties in good health. The CDR3 runs from the conserved cysteine through the conserved F or W. A D gene is named only where the DNA matches it firmly. Rows may omit the clone size; those that give it use once, few, many or a size class.

CASSSGLDNQPQHF | TGTGCCAGCAGCTCAGGACTCGACAATCAGCCCCAGCATTTT | TRBV12-3/TRBV12-4 | NA | TRBJ1-5 | NA
CASSLEDSAFSTDTQYF | TGCGCCAGCAGCTTGGAGGACAGCGCTTTTAGCACAGATACGCAGTATTTT | TRBV5-1 | NA | TRBJ2-3 | NA
CASSQEAKTQETQYF | TGTGCCAGCAGCCAGGAAGCGAAAACCCAAGAGACCCAGTACTTC | TRBV12-3/TRBV12-4 | NA | TRBJ2-5 | NA
CASSLAAGTGINEQFF | TGTGCCAGCAGCCTGGCAGCGGGGACGGGGATAAATGAGCAGTTCTTC | TRBV7-3 | TRBD2 | TRBJ2-1 | NA
CASNPQGLRETQYF | TGTGCCAGCAACCCCCAGGGGCTGAGGGAGACCCAGTACTTC | TRBV28 | NA | TRBJ2-5 | NA
CASRPTTGEQYF | TGTGCCAGCAGGCCTACTACTGGTGAGCAGTACTTC | TRBV3-1 | NA | TRBJ2-5 | NA
CASSQSDWGNSEKLFF | TGTGCCAGCAGCCAATCGGATTGGGGTAATAGCGAAAAACTGTTTTTT | TRBV16 | NA | TRBJ1-4 | few
CASSGLAGGQFF | TGTGCCAGCAGCGGACTAGCGGGAGGACAGTTCTTC | TRBV12-3/TRBV12-4 | TRBD2 | TRBJ2-1 | NA
CASRLGGSPDTQYF | TGTGCCAGCAGACTAGGTGGTAGCCCAGATACGCAGTATTTT | TRBV7-2 | NA | TRBJ2-3 | NA
CASSVSGANEQYF | TGTGCCAGCAGTGTATCAGGGGCTAACGAGCAGTACTTC | TRBV27 | NA | TRBJ2-7 | NA
CASSQDGQGRLAQYF | TGTGCCAGCAGCCAAGATGGACAAGGGCGGTTGGCCCAGTACTTC | TRBV3-1 | NA | TRBJ2-5 | NA
CASSLVRTGTGELFF | TGCGCCAGCAGCTTGGTCCGGACTGGTACCGGGGAGCTGTTTTTT | TRBV5-1 | NA | TRBJ2-2 | NA
CASRDGATDTQYF | TGTGCCAGCAGGGACGGGGCAACAGATACGCAGTATTTT | TRBV9 | NA | TRBJ2-3 | NA
CASEGFRGAGILGGQFF | TGTGCCAGCGAGGGATTCCGGGGTGCAGGGATACTTGGTGGGCAGTTCTTC | TRBV11-2 | NA | TRBJ2-1 | few
CVSSLAGRSDTQYF | TGTGTCAGCAGCTTAGCAGGGAGATCCGATACGCAGTATTTT | TRBV11-2 | NA | TRBJ2-3 | NA
CASNRRGGSYNEQFF | TGTGCCAGCAATCGTCGGGGGGGTTCCTACAATGAGCAGTTCTTC | TRBV28 | TRBD2 | TRBJ2-1 | NA
CASSLRGTASLARPQYF | TGTGCCAGCAGTTTGCGTGGGACCGCATCTCTAGCGCGACCTCAGTACTTC | TRBV28 | NA | TRBJ2-4 | NA
CASSPGPHSPLHF | TGTGCCAGCAGCCCGGGACCTCATTCACCCCTCCACTTT | TRBV5-6 | NA | TRBJ1-6 | NA
CAGSLSGRGDYGYTF | TGTGCCGGCAGTTTATCGGGAAGGGGGGACTATGGCTACACCTTC | TRBV27 | NA | TRBJ1-2 | NA
CASRTDSSGELFF | TGCGCCAGCCGGACAGATTCCTCCGGGGAGCTGTTTTTT | TRBV5-1 | NA | TRBJ2-2 | NA
CASKAEGVYNEQFF | TGTGCCAGCAAAGCGGAGGGCGTATACAATGAGCAGTTCTTC | TRBV6-4 | NA | TRBJ2-1 | NA